This T cell receptor (beta chain) came from a study of regulatory T cells in long-lasting Graves disease. Study-wide results and limits: What was studied was peripheral blood only, and not thyroid tissue.

Arm-PCR of CDR3 regions and iRepertoire HTBI primers were used to build TCR beta libraries. TCRdb reprocessed the multiplex PCR reads via MiXCR and lists one record per CDR3 protein. Of under 400,000 distinct CDR3 sequences listed, roughly 17% are singletons. CDR1 is MNHNS and CDR2 is SASEGT in the germline V gene. CDR3 size: 18 residues. The V and J ends lost 8 bases and 6 bases respectively, with 28 bases between them. As to this clonotype: The target antigen is unknown.

As for time point: newly diagnosed GD, antithyroid drugs for less than 3 months. Isolated PBMC RNA provided the starting material for the TCR library. This sample was also put to use in a study of T cells in Graves' hyperthyroidism and ophthalmopathy. That work adds: The primer set for the first-round RT-PCR of the TCR CDR3 was HTBI.

The sample here was peripheral blood mononuclear cells (PBMCs), taken at new diagnosis, from a patient treated with antithyroid drugs. This TCR came from a man aged 40-55 years with Graves disease. The chain combines TRBV6-1 with TRBJ2-2; perhaps TRBD2 as D (5 bases). The CDR3 DNA is TGTGCCAGCGCCGGCGGGTACCCTGATGGGGTTACAGCCGGGGAGCTGTTTTTT. The encoded protein is CASAGGYPDGVTAGELFF.